This T cell receptor (beta chain) originates from a study of response to subunit inactivated influenza vaccine. Points from the study as a whole: There was a suggestion from the authors that each seasonal influenza vaccination recruits few new T cells.

The CDR3 sequence is 14 residues long. Trimming cost V 0 bases and J 5 bases, with 11 bases left between them. From germline, CDR1 is SGHRS and CDR2 YFSETQ. A word on this clonotype: No antigen is known for it.

TCRdb analysed the RT-PCR reads with MiXCR anew, one entry per CDR3 protein. The sample records under 500,000 distinct CDR3 sequences, approximately 11% being singletons. This specimen was PBMCs from blood, taken 45 days after vaccination. The chain carries TRBV5-1 and TRBJ1-1; tentative D call: TRBD1 (5 bases). This TCR came from a man aged 50-59 years who received an inactivated influenza vaccine. The CDR3 DNA is TGCGCCAGCAGCTTGGTTACGGGGGAAACTGAAGCTTTCTTT. Its translation: CASSLVTGETEAFF. Combining the CDR3 with reference TRBV5-1 and TRBJ1-1 gives the whole variable domain KAGVTQTPRYLIKTRGQQVTLSCSPISGHRSVSWYQQTPGQGLQFLFEYFSETQRNKGNFPGRFSGRQFSNSRSEMNVSTLELGDSALYLCASSLVTGETEAFFGQGTRLTVV.